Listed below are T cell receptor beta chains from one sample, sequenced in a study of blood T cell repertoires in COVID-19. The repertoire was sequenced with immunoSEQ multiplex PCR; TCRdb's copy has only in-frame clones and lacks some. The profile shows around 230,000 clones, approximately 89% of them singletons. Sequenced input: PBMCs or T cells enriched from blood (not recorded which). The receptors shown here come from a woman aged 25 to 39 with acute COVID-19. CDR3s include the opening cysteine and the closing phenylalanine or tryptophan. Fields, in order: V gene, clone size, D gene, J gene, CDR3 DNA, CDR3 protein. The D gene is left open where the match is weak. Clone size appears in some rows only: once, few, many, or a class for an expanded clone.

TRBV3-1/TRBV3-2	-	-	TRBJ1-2	TGTGCCAGCAGCCAAGAAAGGGGAATCGGCTATGGCTACACCTTC	CASSQERGIGYGYTF
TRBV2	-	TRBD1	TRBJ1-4	TGTGCCAGCAGTGAGGGGGACAGGGCTGGTGAAAAACTGTTTTTT	CASSEGDRAGEKLFF
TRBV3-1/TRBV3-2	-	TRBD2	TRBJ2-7	TGTGCCAGCAGCCTGGGGACTAGCGGGGGGCCCTACTCCTACGAGCAGTACTTC	CASSLGTSGGPYSYEQYF
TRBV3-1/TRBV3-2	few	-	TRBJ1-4	TGTGCCAGCAGCCAGGGGGCTGAAAAACTGTTTTTT	CASSQGAEKLFF
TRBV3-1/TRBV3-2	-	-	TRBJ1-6	TGTGCCAGCAGCCAAGCGCGGGGGGGAGATAATTCACCCCTCCACTTT	CASSQARGGDNSPLHF
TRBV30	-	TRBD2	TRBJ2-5	TGTGTCTACACCCGGGGGGGCGTCGAGACCCAGTACTTC	CVYTRGGVETQYF
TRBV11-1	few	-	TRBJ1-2	TGTGCCAGCAGCTTTATCGGGGATGGGAATGGCTACACCTTC	CASSFIGDGNGYTF
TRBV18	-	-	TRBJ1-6	TGTGCCAGCTCACCTACCCGGGACACAGTCTATAATTCACCCCTCCACTTT	CASSPTRDTVYNSPLHF
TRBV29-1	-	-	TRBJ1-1	TGCAGCGTTCGGGGGAAGAACACTGAAGCTTTCTTT	CSVRGKNTEAFF
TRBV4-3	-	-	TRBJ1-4	TGCGCCAGCAGCCAAGATCGTTTTGAAAAACTGTTTTTT	CASSQDRFEKLFF
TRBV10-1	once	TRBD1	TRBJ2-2	TGCGCCAGCAGTTCGGGACAGGGGTTTACCGGGGAGCTGTTTTTT	CASSSGQGFTGELFF
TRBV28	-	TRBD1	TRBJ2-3	TGTGCCAGCAGTTCCCTTGGGACAGGGCTCACAGATACGCAGTATTTT	CASSSLGTGLTDTQYF
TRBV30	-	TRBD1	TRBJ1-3	TGTGCCTGGAGCCTAGACAGGGGCTCTGGAAACACCATATATTTT	CAWSLDRGSGNTIYF
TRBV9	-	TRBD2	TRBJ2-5	TGTGCCAGCAGCAGGGGACTAGCGGCCGTCGGGACCCAGTACTTC	CASSRGLAAVGTQYF
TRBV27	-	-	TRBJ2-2	TGTGCCAGCAGTCTAGACTTGATGAGGGCGACCCCCGGGGAGCTGTTTTTT	CASSLDLMRATPGELFF
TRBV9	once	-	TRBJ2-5	TGTGCCAGCAGACACATCCAAGAGACCCAGTACTTC	CASRHIQETQYF
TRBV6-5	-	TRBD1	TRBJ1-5	TGTGCCAGCAGGGTAGGACAGGGTGGGGGCCAGCCCCAGCATTTT	CASRVGQGGGQPQHF
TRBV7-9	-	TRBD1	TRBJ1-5	TGTGCCAGCAGCTTAGTGGGGCAGGGGGGAAATCAGCCCCAGCATTTT	CASSLVGQGGNQPQHF
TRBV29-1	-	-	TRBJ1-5	TGCAGCGTTGGACTGATCAATCAGCCCCAGCATTTT	CSVGLINQPQHF
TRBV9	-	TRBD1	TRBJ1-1	TGTGCCAGCAGCCGGACAGGGGGCAACACTGAAGCTTTCTTT	CASSRTGGNTEAFF
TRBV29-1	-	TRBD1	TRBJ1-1	TGCAGCGTTACAACGATGACAGGGGGCACTGAAGCTTTCTTT	CSVTTMTGGTEAFF
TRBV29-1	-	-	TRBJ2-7	TGCAGCGCCTCGAACAGGTTCACCTACGAGCAGTACTTC	CSASNRFTYEQYF
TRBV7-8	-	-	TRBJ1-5	TGTGCCAGCAGCTTAGGGAGAGGGCAGGAGTATAGCAATCAGCCCCAGCATTTT	CASSLGRGQEYSNQPQHF
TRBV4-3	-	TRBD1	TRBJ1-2	TGCGCCAGCAGCCAAGTTGTGACAGGGAACTATGGCTACACCTTC	CASSQVVTGNYGYTF
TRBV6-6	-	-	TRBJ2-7	TGTGCCAGCAGTTACTCCCCCACCTACGAGCAGTACTTC	CASSYSPTYEQYF
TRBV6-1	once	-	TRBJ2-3	TGTGCCAGCAGTGATTCAAGCGGGCCCACAGATACGCAGTATTTT	CASSDSSGPTDTQYF
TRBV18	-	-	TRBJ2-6	TGTGCCAGCTCACCACTCATTGACACCTCTGGGGCCAACGTCCTGACTTTC	CASSPLIDTSGANVLTF
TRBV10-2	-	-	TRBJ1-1	TGCGCCAGCACACACAGGGAGATGAATCGGTACACTGAAGCTTTCTTT	CASTHREMNRYTEAFF
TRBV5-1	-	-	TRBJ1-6	TGCGCCAGCAGACAGGATCCGGGGGGTAATTCACCCCTCCACTTT	CASRQDPGGNSPLHF
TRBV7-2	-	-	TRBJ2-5	TGTGCCAGCAGCGTCAGGACTAAAGAGACCCAGTACTTC	CASSVRTKETQYF
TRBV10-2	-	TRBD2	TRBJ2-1	TGCGCCAGCAGTGGGACTAGCGGGGACACCATCATGAGCTCCTACAATGAGCAGTTCTTC	CASSGTSGDTIMSSYNEQFF
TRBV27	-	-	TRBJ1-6	TGTGCCAGCGGCCCCAGGGGTCGGGATTCACCCCTCCACTTT	CASGPRGRDSPLHF
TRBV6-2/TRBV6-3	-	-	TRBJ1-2	TGTGCCAGCAGCCTGACTCAGGGCGGAGAAAGTAGTGGCTACACCTTC	CASSLTQGGESSGYTF
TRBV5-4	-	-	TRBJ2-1	TGTGCCAGCAGCTTGGCTCGGGTGAATGAGCAGTTCTTC	CASSLARVNEQFF
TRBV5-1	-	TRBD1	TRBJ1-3	TGCGCCAGCAGCAGCGGACAGGGGGCTATTGGAAACACCATATATTTT	CASSSGQGAIGNTIYF
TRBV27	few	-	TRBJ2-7	TGTGCCAGCAGTTTTGGGGCGAGGTCCTACGAGCAGTACTTC	CASSFGARSYEQYF
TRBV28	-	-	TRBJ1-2	TGTGCCAGCAGTTTGGGCAGGGGAAATGGCTACACCTTC	CASSLGRGNGYTF
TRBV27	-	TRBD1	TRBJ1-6	TGTGCCAGTGCTTTGGACAGGGGTAATTCACCCCTCCACTTT	CASALDRGNSPLHF
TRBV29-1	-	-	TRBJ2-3	TGCAGCGTTGACACAGGCCTCAGCACAGATACGCAGTATTTT	CSVDTGLSTDTQYF
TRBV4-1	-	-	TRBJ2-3	TGCGCCAGCAGCCAAGGTTCCGGGGATACGCAGTATTTT	CASSQGSGDTQYF
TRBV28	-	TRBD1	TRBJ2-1	TGTGCCAGCAGTTACCCCGGGACAGGTGGGAGTGAGCAGTTCTTC	CASSYPGTGGSEQFF
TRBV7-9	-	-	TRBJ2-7	TGTGCCAGCAGCTGGGGGGACCGGACCAACGAGCAGTACTTC	CASSWGDRTNEQYF
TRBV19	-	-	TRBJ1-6	TGTGCCAGTAGTATCGGGGGTGGCTCACCCCTCCACTTT	CASSIGGGSPLHF
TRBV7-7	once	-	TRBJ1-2	TGTGCCAGCAGCTTAGGAGACAGAGACTCACTTAACTATGGCTACACCTTC	CASSLGDRDSLNYGYTF
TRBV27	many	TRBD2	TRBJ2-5	TGTGCCAGCAGTTTGTCCGGGACTAGCGGGGGGGCCCTGATACCTCGGGAGACCCAGTACTTC	CASSLSGTSGGALIPRETQYF